This T cell receptor beta chain was identified in a study of blood T cell repertoires in COVID-19. Study summary: The study drew acute and convalescent COVID-19 samples from the United States, Italy and Spain. Sources were T cells, B-cell-depleted T cells, or PBMCs; the material itself was cDNA or gDNA.

Original processing methods: From reference gene primer amplification, estimates of nucleated cell counts were derived. Clones were sequenced by immunoSEQ multiplex PCR, and TCRdb holds only the in-frame ones, with some missing. D and trimming were read from the DNA, whereas the V and J calls and clone size are those reported in that table. The data hold tens of thousands of clones, with 85% to 95% observed a single time. Sequenced sample: peripheral blood. The receptor's source is a man between 50 and 59 years old with acute or convalescent COVID-19.

CDR3 coding DNA: TGTGCCAGCAGCTTAGGGGGAGCATACTACGAGCAGTACTTC. Translated: CASSLGGAYYEQYF. The chain recombines TRBV7-2 with TRBJ2-7; perhaps TRBD2 as D (5 bases). Germline CDR1 is SGHTA and CDR2 is FQGNSA. V was pared by 1 base and J by 3 bases, with 10 bases between. CDR3 size: 14 residues.